The 16 T cell receptor beta chains below all came from one sample that was sequenced in a study of T cell repertoires in cytomegalovirus infection. TCRdb reprocessed the reads via MiXCR and lists one record per CDR3 protein. The sample has approximately 750,000 distinct CDR3 sequences; roughly 36% are singletons. The sequencing sample was made of PBMCs. The receptors originated from a human donor in good health (CMV status not recorded). Some clones in this sample may be carry-over from other donors' samples.

This clonotype was counted a few times. The gene calls are TRBV7-6 and TRBJ2-2, with TRBD2 as a possible D gene (6 bases). This CDR3 is built from 16 residues. Germline V lookup: CDR1 SGHVS, CDR2 FNYEAQ. The V gene lost 2 bases and the J gene lost 1 base, with 11 bases spanning the gap. The CDR3 loop is CASSLKVAVNTGELFF. CDR3 sequence (DNA): TGTGCCAGCAGCTTAAAGGTAGCGGTGAACACCGGGGAGCTGTTTTTT.

This chain joins TRBV28 and TRBJ2-5, with D possibly called TRBD1 or TRBD2 (5 bases each). Germline loops: CDR1 MDHEN, CDR2 SYDVKM. V was cut by 6 bases and J by 5 bases, with 10 bases left in between. The CDR3 spans 12 residues. CDR3 in amino acids: CASSGAGETQYF. The CDR3 region has the DNA TGTGCCAGCAGCGGGGCAGGGGAGACCCAGTACTTC.

This clonotype was counted a few times. The chain joins TRBV5-6 to TRBJ2-5, with 9 bases lining up with TRBD2. Trimming cost V 3 bases and J 4 bases; bases outside gene matches: 10. This CDR3 spans 16 amino acids. Germline CDR1 reads SGHDT; CDR2 reads YYEEEE. Here the CDR3 DNA reads TGTGCCAGCAGCTCGAAGGGGGCGGGGGGGCGAGAGACCCAGTACTTC. Its translation is CASSSKGAGGRETQYF.

This clonotype was detected ten times or more. V is TRBV4-2 and J is TRBJ1-1; D gene uncertain. V lost 0 bases and J lost 1, with 9 bases in between. This CDR3 has 15 amino acids. In germline, CDR1 is LGHNA, CDR2 YNFKEQ. The CDR3 sequence is CASSQEQPRNTEAFF. The CDR3 region has the DNA TGTGCCAGCAGCCAAGAGCAACCCCGGAACACTGAAGCTTTCTTT.

The chain couples TRBV3-1 to TRBJ1-2; no definite D call. Per the germline V gene, CDR1 is LGHDT and CDR2 is YNNKEL (reference sequence). V was clipped by 1 base and J by 0 bases, with 18 bases between them. CDR3 length: 18 residues. DNA for the CDR3: TGTGCCAGCAGCCAAGTATTCAACGTGGCAATTGCTAACTATGGCTACACCTTC. This translates into CASSQVFNVAIANYGYTF.

This clonotype occurred a few times. J is TRBJ1-1 and V is TRBV10-3; D is perhaps TRBD1 (5 bases). Trimming took 0 bases from V and 1 from J, leaving 9 bases between them. Germline-derived CDR1 and CDR2 are ENHRY and SYGVKD. The CDR3 totals 15 residues. As DNA, the CDR3 is TGTGCCATCAGTGAGTCTGGGGCGGGGAACACTGAAGCTTTCTTT. This sequence encodes CAISESGAGNTEAFF.

The V gene is TRBV12-3 or TRBV12-4, the J gene TRBJ2-7; no firm D call. The CDR3 has 11 residues. Trimming took 3 bases from V and 7 from J, leaving 7 bases between them. CDR3 in DNA: TGTGCCAGCAGTTTGGTTGGAGAGCAGTACGTC. Its translation is CASSLVGEQYV.

The rearrangement links TRBV20-1 to TRBJ2-1; D gene ambiguous. Germline V gives CDR1 DFQATT, CDR2 SNEGSKA (reference sequence). This CDR3 comprises 11 residues. V was shortened by 6 bases and J by 9 bases, with 12 bases between the two germline ends. The CDR3 bases are TGCAGTGCCAGCACCCATTTTGAGCAGTTCTTC. This sequence encodes CSASTHFEQFF.

V usage is TRBV27 and J usage is TRBJ2-3; 8 nucleotides agree with TRBD2. V gave up 6 bases and J gave up 5 bases; unmatched junction bases: 10. The CDR3 runs to 15 residues. Germline V gene sequence: CDR1 MNHEY, CDR2 SMNVEV (reference sequence). The CDR3 nucleotides are TGTGCCAGCAGCCGTAGCGGGATTGGGAAAGATACGCAGTATTTT. It translates to CASSRSGIGKDTQYF.

This clonotype has only one observation. The chain employs TRBV5-1 and TRBJ1-3, with TRBD1 matching over 9 bases. The trim removed 4 bases at V and 4 bases at J, leaving 6 bases unmatched. CDR3 size: 15 residues. Germline V CDR1 and CDR2: SGHRS, YFSETQ. In DNA, the CDR3 is TGCGCCAGCAGCGGGACAGGGACTGGCGGAAACACCATATATTTT. Its protein product is CASSGTGTGGNTIYF.

The chain has TRBV29-1 and TRBJ2-5; D is possibly TRBD1 or TRBD2 (5 bases each). CDR1 is SQVTM, CDR2 ANQGSEA, per germline. This CDR3 spans 13 amino acids. Deletions cut 5 bases from V and 4 bases from J, with 14 bases between. In DNA, the CDR3 is TGCAGCGTTACCGTGACAGCGGCAGAGACCCAGTACTTC. Translation gives CSVTVTAAETQYF.

The chain links TRBV11-2 to TRBJ1-2; 7 bases match TRBD1. The CDR3 is 14 amino acids. V was clipped by 4 bases and J by 3 bases; unmatched bases: 5. Per the germline V gene, CDR1 is SGHAT and CDR2 is FQNNGV. The CDR3 region is CASSSPQGDYGYTF. CDR3 bases: TGTGCCAGCAGCTCCCCCCAGGGGGACTATGGCTACACCTTC. Together with reference TRBV11-2 and TRBJ1-2, the CDR3 gives the full variable domain: EAGVAQSPRYKIIEKRQSVAFWCNPISGHATLYWYQQILGQGPKLLIQFQNNGVVDDSQLPKDRFSAERLKGVDSTLKIQPAKLEDSAVYLCASSSPQGDYGYTFGSGTRLTVV.

The V call is TRBV4-1, the J call TRBJ1-1; D is unclear. This CDR3 has 14 amino acids. Germline lookup yields CDR1 MGHRA and CDR2 YSYEKL. Trimming left V 4 bases short and J 1 base short, with 10 bases between. The CDR3 reads CASSPPMGNTEAFF. DNA for the CDR3: TGCGCCAGCAGCCCGCCAATGGGGAACACTGAAGCTTTCTTT.

V gene TRBV6-1 combines with J gene TRBJ2-2; unclear D gene. The CDR3 covers 16 residues. The germline CDR1 and CDR2 sequences are MNHNS and SASEGT. V gave up 2 bases and J gave up 5 bases, with 15 bases separating them. CDR3 coding DNA: TGTGCCAGCAGTGAATTTCCGGCCTCCGGGACCGGGGAGCTGTTTTTT. This translates into CASSEFPASGTGELFF.

This clonotype came up once. CDR3 in DNA: TGTGCCAGCTCACCGAAACAGACGAAACAATACAGGACTTCGCAGTATTTT. Its translation: CASSPKQTKQYRTSQYF. The J gene is TRBJ2-3, the V gene TRBV18; either TRBD1 or TRBD2 may supply D (5 bases each). Looked up from germline, CDR1 is KGHSH and CDR2 is LQKENI. The CDR3 extends over 17 amino acids. Trimming stripped 3 bases from V and 10 bases from J, with 26 bases between.

This clonotype was counted between two and nine times. The genes are TRBV28 and TRBJ1-5, with D possibly being TRBD1 (5 bases). The germline V gene has CDR1 MDHEN and CDR2 SYDVKM. The V gene lost 3 bases and the J gene lost 0 bases, with 12 bases spanning the gap. This CDR3 comprises 16 residues. The CDR3 DNA reads TGTGCCAGCAGTTTCCAGGGATCATATAGCAATCAGCCCCAGCATTTT. It yields the protein CASSFQGSYSNQPQHF.